This T cell receptor (beta chain) was obtained from a study of T cells after yellow fever vaccination. The overall study: Where fractions had low cell numbers, libraries were prepared from them with the SMART-Seq v4 Ultra Low Input RNA kit.

TCRdb re-called the 5' RACE reads through MiXCR, storing one row per CDR3 protein. The table shows a few hundred thousand distinct CDR3 sequences, with 6.9% occurring only once. From germline, CDR1 is MDHEN and CDR2 SYDVKM. The CDR3 length is 13 residues. Trimming stripped 6 bases from V and 4 bases from J, with 10 bases between. The clonotype was recovered from a man aged 25 to 45 who received the YFV17D yellow fever vaccine. Sequencing used CD4+ T cells sorted from PBMCs, obtained 15 days after the yellow fever booster vaccination. The V call is TRBV28, the J call TRBJ2-1; possible D gene TRBD1, 6 bases. This chain's CDR3 is CASRQGLYNEQFF. CDR3 nucleotide sequence: TGTGCCAGCAGACAGGGCCTGTACAATGAGCAGTTCTTC.